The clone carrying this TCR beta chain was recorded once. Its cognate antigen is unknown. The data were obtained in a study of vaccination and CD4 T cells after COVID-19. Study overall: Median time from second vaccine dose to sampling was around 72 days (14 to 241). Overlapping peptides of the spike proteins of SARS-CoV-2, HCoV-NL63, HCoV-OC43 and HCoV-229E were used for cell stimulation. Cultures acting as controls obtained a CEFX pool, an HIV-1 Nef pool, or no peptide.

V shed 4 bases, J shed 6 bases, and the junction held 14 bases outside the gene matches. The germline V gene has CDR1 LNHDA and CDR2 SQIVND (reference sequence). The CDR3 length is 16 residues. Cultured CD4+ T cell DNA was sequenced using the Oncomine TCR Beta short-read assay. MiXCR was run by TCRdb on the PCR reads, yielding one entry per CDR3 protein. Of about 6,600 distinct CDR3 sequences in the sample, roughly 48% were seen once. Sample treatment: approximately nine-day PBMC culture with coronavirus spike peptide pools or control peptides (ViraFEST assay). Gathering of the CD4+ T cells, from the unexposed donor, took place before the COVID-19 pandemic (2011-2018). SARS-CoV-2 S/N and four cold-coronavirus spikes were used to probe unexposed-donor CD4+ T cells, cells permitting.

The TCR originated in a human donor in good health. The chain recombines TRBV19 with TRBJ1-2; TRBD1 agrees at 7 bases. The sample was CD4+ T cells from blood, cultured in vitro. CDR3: CASSRQGVEVWNGYTF. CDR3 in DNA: TGTGCCAGTAGTAGACAGGGAGTGGAAGTGTGGAATGGCTACACCTTC.